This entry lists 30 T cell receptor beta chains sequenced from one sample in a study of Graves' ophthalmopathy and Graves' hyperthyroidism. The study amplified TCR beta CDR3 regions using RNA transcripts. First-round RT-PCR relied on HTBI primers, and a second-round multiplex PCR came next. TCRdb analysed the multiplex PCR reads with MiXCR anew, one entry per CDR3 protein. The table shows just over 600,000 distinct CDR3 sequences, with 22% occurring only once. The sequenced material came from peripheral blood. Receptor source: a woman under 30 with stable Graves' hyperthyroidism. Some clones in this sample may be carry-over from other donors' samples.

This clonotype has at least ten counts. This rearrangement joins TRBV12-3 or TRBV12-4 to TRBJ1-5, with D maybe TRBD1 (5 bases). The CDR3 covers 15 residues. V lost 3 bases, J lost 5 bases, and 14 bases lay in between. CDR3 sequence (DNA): TGTGCCAGCAGTTTCCAACTCGGGGCAGATCAGCCCCAGCATTTT. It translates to CASSFQLGADQPQHF.

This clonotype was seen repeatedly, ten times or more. The CDR3 reads CASSGQGPSYEQYF. The CDR3 region has the DNA TGTGCCAGTAGTGGCCAGGGGCCATCCTACGAGCAGTACTTC. The J gene is TRBJ2-7, the V gene TRBV19, with D maybe TRBD1 (6 bases). The germline V gene encodes CDR1 LNHDA and CDR2 SQIVND (reference sequence). The CDR3 loop spans 14 amino acids. V was cut by 5 bases and J by 1 base, with 12 bases left in between.

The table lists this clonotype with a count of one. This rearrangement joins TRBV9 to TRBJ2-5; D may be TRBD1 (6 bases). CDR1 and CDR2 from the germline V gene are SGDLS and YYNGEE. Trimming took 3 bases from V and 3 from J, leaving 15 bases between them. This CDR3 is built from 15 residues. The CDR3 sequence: CASSEQGVGEETQYF. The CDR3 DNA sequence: TGTGCCAGCAGCGAACAGGGTGTGGGGGAAGAGACCCAGTACTTC.

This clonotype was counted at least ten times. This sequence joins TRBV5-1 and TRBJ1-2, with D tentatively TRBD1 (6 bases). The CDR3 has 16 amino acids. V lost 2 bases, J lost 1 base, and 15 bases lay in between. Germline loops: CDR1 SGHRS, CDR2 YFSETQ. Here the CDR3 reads CASSLSGTNVNYGYTF. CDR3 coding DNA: TGCGCCAGCAGCTTATCCGGGACAAACGTTAACTATGGCTACACCTTC.

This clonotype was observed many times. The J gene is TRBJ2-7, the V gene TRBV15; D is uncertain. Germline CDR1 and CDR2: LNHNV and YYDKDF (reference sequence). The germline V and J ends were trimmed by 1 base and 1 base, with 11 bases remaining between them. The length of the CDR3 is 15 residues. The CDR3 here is CATSRALYSSYEQYF. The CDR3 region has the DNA TGTGCCACCAGCAGAGCATTATACAGTTCCTACGAGCAGTACTTC.

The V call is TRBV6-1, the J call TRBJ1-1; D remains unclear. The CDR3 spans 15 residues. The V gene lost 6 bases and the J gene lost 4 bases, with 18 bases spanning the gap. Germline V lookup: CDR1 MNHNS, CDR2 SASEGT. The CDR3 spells CASRPELQFRTEAFF. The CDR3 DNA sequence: TGTGCCAGCAGACCCGAACTTCAGTTTCGCACTGAAGCTTTCTTT.

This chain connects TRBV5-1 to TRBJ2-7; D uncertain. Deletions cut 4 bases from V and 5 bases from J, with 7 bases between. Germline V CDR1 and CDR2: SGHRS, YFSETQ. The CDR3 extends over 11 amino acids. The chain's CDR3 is CASSPGHEQYV. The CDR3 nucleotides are TGCGCCAGCAGCCCCGGTCACGAGCAGTACGTC.

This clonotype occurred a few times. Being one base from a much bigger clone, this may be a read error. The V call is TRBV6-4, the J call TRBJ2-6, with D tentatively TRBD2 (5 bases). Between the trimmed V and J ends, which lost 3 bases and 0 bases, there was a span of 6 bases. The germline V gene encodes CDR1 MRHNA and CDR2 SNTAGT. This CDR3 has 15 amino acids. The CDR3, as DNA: TGTGCCAGCAGTGAACGGGGCTCTGGGGCCAACGTCCTGACTTTC. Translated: CASSERGSGANVLTF.

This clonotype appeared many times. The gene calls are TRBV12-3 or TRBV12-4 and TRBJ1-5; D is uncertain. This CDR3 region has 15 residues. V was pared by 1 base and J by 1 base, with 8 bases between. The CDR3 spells CASSLDGLSNQPQHF. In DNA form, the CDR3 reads TGTGCCAGCAGTTTAGATGGCCTAAGCAATCAGCCCCAGCATTTT.

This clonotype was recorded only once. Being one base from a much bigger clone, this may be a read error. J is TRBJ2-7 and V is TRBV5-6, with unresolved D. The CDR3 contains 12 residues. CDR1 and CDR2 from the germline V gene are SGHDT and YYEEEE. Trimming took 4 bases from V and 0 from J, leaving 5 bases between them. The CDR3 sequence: CASSDHSYEQYF. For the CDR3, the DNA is TGTGCCAGCAGCGACCACTCCTACGAGCAGTACTTC.

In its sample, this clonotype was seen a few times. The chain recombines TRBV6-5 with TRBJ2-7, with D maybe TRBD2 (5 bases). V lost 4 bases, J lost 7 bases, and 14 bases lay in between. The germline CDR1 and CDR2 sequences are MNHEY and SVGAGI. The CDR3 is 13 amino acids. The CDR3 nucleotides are TGTGCCAGCAGTTCAAGACACAAGCGGGAGCAGTACTTC. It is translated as CASSSRHKREQYF.

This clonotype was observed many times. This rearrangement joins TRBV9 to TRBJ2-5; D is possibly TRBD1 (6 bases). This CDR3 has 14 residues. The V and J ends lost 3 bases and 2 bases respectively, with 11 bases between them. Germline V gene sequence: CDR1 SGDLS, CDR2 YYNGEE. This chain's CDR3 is CASSAYREQETQYF. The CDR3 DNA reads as TGTGCCAGCAGCGCCTACAGGGAGCAAGAGACCCAGTACTTC.

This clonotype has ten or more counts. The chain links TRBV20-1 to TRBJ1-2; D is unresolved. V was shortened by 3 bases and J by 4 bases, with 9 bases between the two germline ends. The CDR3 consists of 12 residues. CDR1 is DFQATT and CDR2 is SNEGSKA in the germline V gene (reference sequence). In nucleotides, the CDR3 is TGCAGTGCTAGGACCCACAGCTATGGCTACACCTTC. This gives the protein CSARTHSYGYTF.

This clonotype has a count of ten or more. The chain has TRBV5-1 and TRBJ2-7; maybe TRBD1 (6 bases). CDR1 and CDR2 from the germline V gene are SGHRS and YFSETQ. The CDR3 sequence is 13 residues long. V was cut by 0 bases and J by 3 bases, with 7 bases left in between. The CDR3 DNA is TGCGCCAGCAGCTTGGGGGGGCACTACGAGCAGTACTTC. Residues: CASSLGGHYEQYF.

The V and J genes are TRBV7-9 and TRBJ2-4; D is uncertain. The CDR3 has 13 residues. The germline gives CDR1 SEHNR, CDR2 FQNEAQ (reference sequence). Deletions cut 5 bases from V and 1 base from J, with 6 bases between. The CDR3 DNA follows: TGTGCCAGCAGCGGAAGGGCCAAAAACATTCAGTACTTC. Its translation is CASSGRAKNIQYF.

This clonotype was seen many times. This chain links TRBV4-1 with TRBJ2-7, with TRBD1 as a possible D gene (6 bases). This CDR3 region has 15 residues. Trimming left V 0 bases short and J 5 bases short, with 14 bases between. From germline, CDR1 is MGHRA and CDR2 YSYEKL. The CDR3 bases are TGCGCCAGCAGCCAAGATAACAGGGAGATTAACGAGCAGTACTTC. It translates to CASSQDNREINEQYF.

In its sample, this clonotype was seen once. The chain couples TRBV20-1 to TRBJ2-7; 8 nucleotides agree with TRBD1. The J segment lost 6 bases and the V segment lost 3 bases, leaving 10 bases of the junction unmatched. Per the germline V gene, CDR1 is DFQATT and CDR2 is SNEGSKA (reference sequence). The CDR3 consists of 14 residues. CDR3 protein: CSASRVQGAFEQYF. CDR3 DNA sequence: TGCAGTGCTAGCCGGGTGCAGGGGGCTTTCGAGCAGTACTTC.

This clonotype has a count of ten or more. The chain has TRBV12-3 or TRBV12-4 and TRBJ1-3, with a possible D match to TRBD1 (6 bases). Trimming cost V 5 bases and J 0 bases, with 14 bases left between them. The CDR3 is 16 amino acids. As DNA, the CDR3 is TGTGCCAGCAGTATCCAGGGGCTGGGCTCTGGAAACACCATATATTTT. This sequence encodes CASSIQGLGSGNTIYF.

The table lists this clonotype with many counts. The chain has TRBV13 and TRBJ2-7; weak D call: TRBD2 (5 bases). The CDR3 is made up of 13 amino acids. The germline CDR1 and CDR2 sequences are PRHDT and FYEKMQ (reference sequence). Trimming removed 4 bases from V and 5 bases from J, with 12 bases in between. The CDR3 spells CASSSRLGDEQYF. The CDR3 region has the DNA TGTGCCAGCAGCTCCCGCCTGGGAGACGAGCAGTACTTC.

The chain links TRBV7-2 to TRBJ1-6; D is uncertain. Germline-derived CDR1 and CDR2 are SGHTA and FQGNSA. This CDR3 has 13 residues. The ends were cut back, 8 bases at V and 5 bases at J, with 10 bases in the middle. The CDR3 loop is CASGLTDNSPLHF. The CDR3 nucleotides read TGTGCCAGCGGCCTAACAGATAATTCACCCCTCCACTTT.

The CDR3 region is CASSSGLFDEQYF. The CDR3 DNA is TGTGCCAGCAGCTCGGGACTCTTCGACGAGCAGTACTTC. The genes are TRBV3-1 and TRBJ2-7; maybe TRBD2 (6 bases). This CDR3 has 13 amino acids. CDR1 is LGHDT, CDR2 YNNKEL, per germline (reference sequence). The V and J ends lost 5 bases and 5 bases respectively, with 13 bases between them.

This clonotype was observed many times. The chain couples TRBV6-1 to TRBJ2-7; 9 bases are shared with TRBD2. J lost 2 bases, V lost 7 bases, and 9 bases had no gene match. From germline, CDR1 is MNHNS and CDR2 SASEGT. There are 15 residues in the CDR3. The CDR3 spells CASTSTLAGTYEQYF. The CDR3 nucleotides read TGTGCCAGCACCTCCACTCTAGCGGGAACCTACGAGCAGTACTTC.

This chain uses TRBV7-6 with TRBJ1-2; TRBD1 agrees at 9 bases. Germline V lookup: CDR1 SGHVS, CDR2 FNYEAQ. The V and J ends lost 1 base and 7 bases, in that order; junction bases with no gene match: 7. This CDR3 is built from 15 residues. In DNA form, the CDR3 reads TGTGCCAGCAGCTTAGGGGCCGGGACAGGGATTGGCTACACCTTC. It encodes CASSLGAGTGIGYTF.

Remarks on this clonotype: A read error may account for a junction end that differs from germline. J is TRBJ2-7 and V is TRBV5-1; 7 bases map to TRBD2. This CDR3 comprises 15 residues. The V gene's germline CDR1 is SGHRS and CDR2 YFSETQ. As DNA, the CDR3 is TGCGCCAGCGGCTTGGGGCGGGAGAACTCCTACGAGCAGTACTTC. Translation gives CASGLGRENSYEQYF.

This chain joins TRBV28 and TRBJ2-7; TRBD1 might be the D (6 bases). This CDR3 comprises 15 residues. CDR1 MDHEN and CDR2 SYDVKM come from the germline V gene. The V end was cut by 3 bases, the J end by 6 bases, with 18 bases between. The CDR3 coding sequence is TGTGCCAGCAGTTTTTCGGGCAGGGGACGGCCCGAGCAGTACTTC. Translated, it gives CASSFSGRGRPEQYF.

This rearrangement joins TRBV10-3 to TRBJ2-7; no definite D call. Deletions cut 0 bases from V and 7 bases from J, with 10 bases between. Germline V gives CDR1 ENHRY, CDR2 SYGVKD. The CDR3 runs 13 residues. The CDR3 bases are TGTGCCATCAGTGAGTCGTTCGGCTGGGAGCAGTACTTC. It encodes CAISESFGWEQYF.

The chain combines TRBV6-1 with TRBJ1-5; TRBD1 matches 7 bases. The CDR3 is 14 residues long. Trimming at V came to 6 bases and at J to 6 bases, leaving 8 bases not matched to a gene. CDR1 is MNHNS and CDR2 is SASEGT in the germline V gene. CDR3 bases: TGTGCCAGCAGCAGACAGGGATCTAGTCAGCCCCAGCATTTT. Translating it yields CASSRQGSSQPQHF.

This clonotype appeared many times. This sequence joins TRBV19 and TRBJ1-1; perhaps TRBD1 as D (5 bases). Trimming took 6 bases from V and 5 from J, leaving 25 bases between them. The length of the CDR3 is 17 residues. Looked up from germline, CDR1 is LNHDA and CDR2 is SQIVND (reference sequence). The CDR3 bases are TGTGCCAGTAGCGTTATATGGGGGGGTCAAGGAGGAACTGAAGCTTTCTTT. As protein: CASSVIWGGQGGTEAFF.

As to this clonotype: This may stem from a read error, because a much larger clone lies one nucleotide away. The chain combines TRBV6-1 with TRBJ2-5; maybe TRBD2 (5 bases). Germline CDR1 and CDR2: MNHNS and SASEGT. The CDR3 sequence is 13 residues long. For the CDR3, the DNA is TGTGCCAGCAGTGTCGAGGGTGCGGAGACCAAGTACTTC. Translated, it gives CASSVEGAETKYF.

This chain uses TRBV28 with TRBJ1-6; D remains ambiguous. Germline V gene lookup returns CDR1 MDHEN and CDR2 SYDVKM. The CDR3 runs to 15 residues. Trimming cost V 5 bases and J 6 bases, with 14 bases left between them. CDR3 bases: TGTGCCAGCAGTGCGAGACCCAAGGGTAATTCACCCCTCCACTTT. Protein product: CASSARPKGNSPLHF.